This T cell receptor (beta chain) was observed in a study of CD8 T cells in ankylosing spondylitis. Of note for this clonotype: Its specificity is unknown.

Per the germline V gene, CDR1 is SGHKS and CDR2 is YYEKEE (reference sequence). This CDR3 comprises 14 residues. The V gene lost 9 bases and the J gene lost 0 bases, with 13 bases spanning the gap. General study results and limits: As for the disease-linked clones, they showed a CD8+ phenotype and occurred at relatively low frequencies in peripheral blood. Several highly homologous variants made up a TCR beta motif, and this motif appeared characteristic of ankylosing spondylitis blood. Reactive arthritis synovial fluid and blood previously showed some of these motif variants. Clones tied to disease were said to be significantly enriched in matched ankylosing spondylitis synovial fluid.

TCR beta libraries were made by quantitative 5'-RACE with molecular barcodes. Each CDR3 protein gets one entry after TCRdb re-called the 5' RACE reads with MiXCR. The table includes fewer than 550,000 distinct CDR3 sequences, about 5.4% detected once. Source material: blood, either unsorted or a sorted T cell fraction (not recorded which). The TCR originated in a male donor with ankylosing spondylitis. The rearrangement uses TRBV5-5 and TRBJ2-1; a weak D match, TRBD2 (5 bases). CDR3 amino acids: CAMAPGISYNEQFF. DNA for the CDR3: TGTGCCATGGCCCCGGGAATCTCCTACAATGAGCAGTTCTTC.